This section outlines one T cell receptor beta chain sequence together with its context. This entry belongs to a study of shared clonotypes between healthy human individuals. The germline V and J ends were trimmed by 3 bases and 1 base, with 7 bases remaining between them. The CDR3 contains 14 residues. Germline V gene lookup returns CDR1 LNHDA and CDR2 SQIVND (reference sequence). Each subset's genomic DNA was split evenly across several immunoSEQ plates. Using immunoSEQ multiplex PCR, the repertoire was profiled, and TCRdb retains in-frame clones only, with some absent. This table has approximately 340,000 clones, roughly 80% appearing once.

This chain uses TRBV19 with TRBJ1-3; D unresolved. Material: memory CD4+ T cells sorted from blood. Specified subset: CD45RA-negative fraction. The TCR originated in a man between 25 and 39 years old in good health. This CDR3 reads CASSIGQSGNTIYF. The CDR3 DNA sequence: TGTGCCAGTAGTATCGGTCAGTCTGGAAACACCATATATTTT. Drawing the rest from reference TRBV19 and TRBJ1-3, the complete variable domain is DGGITQSPKYLFRKEGQNVTLSCEQNLNHDAMYWYRQDPGQGLRLIYYSQIVNDFQKGDIAEGYSVSREKKESFPLTVTSAQKNPTAFYLCASSIGQSGNTIYFGEGSWLTVV.